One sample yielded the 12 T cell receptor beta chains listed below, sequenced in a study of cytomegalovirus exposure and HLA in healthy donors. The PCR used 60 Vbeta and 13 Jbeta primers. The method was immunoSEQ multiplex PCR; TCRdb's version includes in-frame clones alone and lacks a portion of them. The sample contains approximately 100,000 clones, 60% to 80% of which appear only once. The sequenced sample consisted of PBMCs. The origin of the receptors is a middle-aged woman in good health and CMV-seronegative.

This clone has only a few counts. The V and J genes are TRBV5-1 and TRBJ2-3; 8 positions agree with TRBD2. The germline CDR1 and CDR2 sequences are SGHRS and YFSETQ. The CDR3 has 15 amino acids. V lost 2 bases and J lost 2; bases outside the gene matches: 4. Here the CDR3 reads CASSLTSGATDTQYF. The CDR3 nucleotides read TGCGCCAGCAGCTTAACTAGCGGCGCCACAGATACGCAGTATTTT.

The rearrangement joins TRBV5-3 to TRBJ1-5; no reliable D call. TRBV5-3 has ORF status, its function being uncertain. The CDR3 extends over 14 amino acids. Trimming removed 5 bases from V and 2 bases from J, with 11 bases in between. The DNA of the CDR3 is TGTGCCAGAAGTACGACGGAGGGCAATCAGCCCCAGCATTTT. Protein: CARSTTEGNQPQHF.

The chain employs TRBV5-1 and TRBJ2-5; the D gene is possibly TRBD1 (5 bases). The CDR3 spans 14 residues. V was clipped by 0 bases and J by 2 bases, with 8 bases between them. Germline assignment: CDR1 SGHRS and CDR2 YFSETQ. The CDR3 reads CASSLGSGQETQYF. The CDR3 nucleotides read TGCGCCAGCAGCTTGGGTTCAGGGCAAGAGACCCAGTACTTC.

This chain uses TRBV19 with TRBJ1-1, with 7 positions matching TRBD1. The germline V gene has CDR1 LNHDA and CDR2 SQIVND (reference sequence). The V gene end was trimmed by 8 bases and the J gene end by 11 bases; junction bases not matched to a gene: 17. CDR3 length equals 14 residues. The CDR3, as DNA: TGTGCCAGTGGTACAGGGGATTTAGGTCCCGACGCTTTCTTT. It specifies CASGTGDLGPDAFF.

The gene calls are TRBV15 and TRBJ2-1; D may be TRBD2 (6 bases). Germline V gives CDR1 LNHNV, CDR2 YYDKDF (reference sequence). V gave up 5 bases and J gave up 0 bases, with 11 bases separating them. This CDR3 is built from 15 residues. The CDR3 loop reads CATSGLLNSYNEQFF. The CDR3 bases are TGTGCCACCAGCGGACTATTGAACTCCTACAATGAGCAGTTCTTC.

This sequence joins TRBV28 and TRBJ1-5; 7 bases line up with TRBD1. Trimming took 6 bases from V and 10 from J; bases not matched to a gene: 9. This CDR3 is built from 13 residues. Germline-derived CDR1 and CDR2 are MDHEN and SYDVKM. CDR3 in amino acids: CASSRDRDRPQHF. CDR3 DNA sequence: TGTGCCAGCAGCCGAGACAGGGACCGACCCCAGCATTTT.

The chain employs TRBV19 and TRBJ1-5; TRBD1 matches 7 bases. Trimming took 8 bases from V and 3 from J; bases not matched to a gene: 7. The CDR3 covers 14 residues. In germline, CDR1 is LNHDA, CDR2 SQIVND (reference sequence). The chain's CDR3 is CASSSGTVNQPQHF. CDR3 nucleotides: TGTGCCAGTTCCTCCGGGACAGTCAATCAGCCCCAGCATTTT.

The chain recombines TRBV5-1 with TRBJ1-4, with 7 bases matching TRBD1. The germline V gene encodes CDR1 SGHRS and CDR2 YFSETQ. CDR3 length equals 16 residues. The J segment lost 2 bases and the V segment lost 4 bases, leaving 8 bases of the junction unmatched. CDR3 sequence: CASSPGDRATNEKLFF. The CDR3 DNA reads TGCGCCAGCAGCCCGGGGGACAGAGCGACTAATGAAAAACTGTTTTTT.

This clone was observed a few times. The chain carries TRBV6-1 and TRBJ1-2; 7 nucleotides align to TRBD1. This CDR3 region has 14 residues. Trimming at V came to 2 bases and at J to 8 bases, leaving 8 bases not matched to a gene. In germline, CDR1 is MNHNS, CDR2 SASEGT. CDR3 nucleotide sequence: TGTGCCAGCAGTGAAAGGGGGGACAGTCTAGGCTACACCTTC. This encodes CASSERGDSLGYTF.

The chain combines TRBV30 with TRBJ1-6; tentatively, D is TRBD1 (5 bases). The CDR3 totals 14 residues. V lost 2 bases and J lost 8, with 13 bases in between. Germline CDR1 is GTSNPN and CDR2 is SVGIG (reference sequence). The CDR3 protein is CAWSPGGVHSPLHF. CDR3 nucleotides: TGTGCCTGGAGTCCGGGGGGGGTGCATTCACCCCTCCACTTT.

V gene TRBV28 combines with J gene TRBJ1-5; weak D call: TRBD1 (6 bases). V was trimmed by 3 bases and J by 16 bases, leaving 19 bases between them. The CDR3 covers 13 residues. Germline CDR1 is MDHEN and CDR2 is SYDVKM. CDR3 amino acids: CASSLGWEGVEHF. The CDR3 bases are TGTGCCAGCAGTTTGGGGTGGGAGGGGGTCGAACATTTT.

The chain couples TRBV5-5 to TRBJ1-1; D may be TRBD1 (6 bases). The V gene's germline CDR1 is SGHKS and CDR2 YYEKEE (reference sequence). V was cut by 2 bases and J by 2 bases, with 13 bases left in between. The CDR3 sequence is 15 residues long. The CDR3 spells CASSFQGTFNTEAFF. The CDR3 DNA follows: TGTGCCAGCAGCTTTCAAGGGACATTTAACACTGAAGCTTTCTTT.